Below are 10 T cell receptor beta chains sequenced from a single sample in a study of T cell responses to AZD1222 COVID-19 vaccine (dated by TCRdb to the early 2020s). The time point label here, explained by the study, means: baseline before first vaccination. Library preparation was by the immunoSEQ multiplex PCR assay. The source is immuneACCESS, and TCRdb retained only in-frame sequences with V and J called. Part of the clones is not carried over; for the studies checked, unresolved V genes explain less than half of this, and the remainder is unexplained. The sample table holds about 99,000 clones, of which about 90% were seen once. The top ten hold around 8.7% of the sample. The source was peripheral blood, collected on day 0 of AZD1222 vaccination. All receptors come from an adult in good health.

The V gene is TRBV30, the J gene TRBJ1-1; unclear D gene. The CDR3 covers 13 residues. The V end lost 3 bases, the J end lost 4 bases, and 12 bases lay between the germline ends. Germline CDR1 and CDR2: GTSNPN and SVGIG (reference sequence). Here the CDR3 reads CAWRGGGVTEAFF. DNA for the CDR3: TGTGCCTGGAGGGGAGGAGGCGTCACTGAAGCTTTCTTT.

The chain joins TRBV4-3 to TRBJ2-1; 7 bases fit TRBD1. The germline V gene encodes CDR1 LGHNA and CDR2 YSLEER. The V gene end was trimmed by 6 bases and the J gene end by 15 bases; junction bases not matched to a gene: 11. CDR3 length equals 12 residues. The CDR3 is CASSPDRKVRFF. CDR3 sequence (DNA): TGCGCCAGCAGTCCGGACAGGAAGGTCCGGTTCTTC.

V usage is TRBV11-2 and J usage is TRBJ2-2, with D unresolved. Germline CDR1 reads SGHAT; CDR2 reads FQNNGV. Trimming pared 1 base from V and 6 bases from J, leaving 6 bases between. This CDR3 contains 13 residues. The CDR3 nucleotides are TGTGCCAGCAGCTTAGCGGGCTCCGGGGAGCTGTTTTTT. Protein product: CASSLAGSGELFF.

This sequence joins TRBV7-2 and TRBJ2-7; D is undetermined. The CDR3 covers 15 residues. Trimming removed 1 base at V and 6 bases at J, with 16 bases between. CDR1 is SGHTA, CDR2 FQGNSA, per germline. CDR3 protein: CASSLGRNEWGEQYF. The CDR3 coding sequence is TGTGCCAGCAGCTTAGGACGTAATGAATGGGGCGAGCAGTACTTC.

The chain has TRBV18 and TRBJ2-3, with unresolved D. Germline V gives CDR1 KGHSH, CDR2 LQKENI. Trimming took off 6 bases at V and 4 bases at J, with 8 bases between the two ends. This CDR3 has 12 residues. The CDR3 is CASSPGADTQYF. The CDR3 region has the DNA TGTGCCAGCTCTCCAGGAGCAGATACGCAGTATTTT. The full variable domain, in which reference TRBV18 and TRBJ2-3 provide the parts outside the CDR3, is NAGVMQNPRHLVRRRGQEARLRCSPMKGHSHVYWYRQLPEEGLKFMVYLQKENIIDESGMPKERFSAEFPKEGPSILRIQQVVRGDSAAYFCASSPGADTQYFGPGTRLTVL.

The rearrangement links TRBV29-1 to TRBJ2-1; no firm D call. V shed 6 bases and J shed 9 bases, with 9 bases lying between them. CDR3 size: 10 residues. The germline gives CDR1 SQVTM, CDR2 ANQGSEA. CDR3 in amino acids: CSVREGEQFF. CDR3 coding DNA: TGCAGCGTAAGGGAAGGTGAGCAGTTCTTC.

The chain employs TRBV19 and TRBJ1-2, with D possibly being TRBD1 (5 bases). With 5 bases removed from V and 10 bases from J, the gap between germline ends came to 14 bases. This CDR3 has 12 amino acids. CDR1 is LNHDA and CDR2 is SQIVND in the germline V gene (reference sequence). CDR3 sequence: CASSANRISYTF. In DNA form, the CDR3 reads TGTGCCAGTAGTGCAAACAGGATCTCCTACACCTTC.

The rearrangement uses TRBV19 and TRBJ2-7; 13 nucleotides agree with TRBD2. J was trimmed by 5 bases and V by 4 bases; bases with no gene match: 17. The V gene's germline CDR1 is LNHDA and CDR2 SQIVND (reference sequence). CDR3 size: 19 residues. The CDR3 nucleotides read TGTGCCAGTAGTAGAGGGACTAGCGGGATTTGGTACAGCTTCCACGAGCAGTACTTC. Residues: CASSRGTSGIWYSFHEQYF.

The rearrangement uses TRBV5-4 and TRBJ1-1; possibly TRBD1 for D (6 bases). Per the germline V gene, CDR1 is SGHNT and CDR2 is YYREEE (reference sequence). Trimming took 1 base from V and 7 from J, leaving 11 bases between them. CDR3 size: 13 residues. The CDR3 DNA reads TGTGCCAGCAGCTTGACAGGGTATGGTGAAGCTTTCTTT. It codes for CASSLTGYGEAFF.

This rearrangement joins TRBV28 to TRBJ1-1; D gene uncertain. Germline CDR1 MDHEN, CDR2 SYDVKM. The CDR3 consists of 11 residues. The V and J ends lost 5 bases and 11 bases respectively, with 12 bases between them. CDR3 DNA: TGTGCCAGCAGTGACTTGGGGAGCGCTTTCTTT. Translating it yields CASSDLGSAFF.